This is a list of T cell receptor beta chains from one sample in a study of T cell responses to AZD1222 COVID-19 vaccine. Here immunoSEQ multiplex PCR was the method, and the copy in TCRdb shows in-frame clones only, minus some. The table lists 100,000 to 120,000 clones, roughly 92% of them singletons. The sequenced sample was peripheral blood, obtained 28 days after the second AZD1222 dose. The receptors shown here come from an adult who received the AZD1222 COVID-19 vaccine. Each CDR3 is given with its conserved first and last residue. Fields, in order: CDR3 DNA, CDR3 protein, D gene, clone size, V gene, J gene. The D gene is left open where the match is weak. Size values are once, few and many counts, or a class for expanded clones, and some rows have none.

CDR3nt: TGTGCCAGCAGTCTTTCCCCAATTGGGGGGCGCTCCTACGAGCAGTACTTC
CDR3aa: CASSLSPIGGRSYEQYF
d_gene: -
abundance: -
v_gene: TRBV6-6
j_gene: TRBJ2-7

CDR3nt: TGTGCCAGCTCACCAGGACAGGGTAACTCTGGGGCCAACGTCCTGACTTTC
CDR3aa: CASSPGQGNSGANVLTF
d_gene: TRBD1
abundance: -
v_gene: TRBV18
j_gene: TRBJ2-6

CDR3nt: TGTGCCAGCAGCCGCCGTACAGGAGGAAATGAAAAACTGTTTTTT
CDR3aa: CASSRRTGGNEKLFF
d_gene: -
abundance: -
v_gene: TRBV5-4
j_gene: TRBJ1-4

CDR3nt: TGTGCCAGCAGTCACACGCCAGGGGTGCCCCAGCATTTT
CDR3aa: CASSHTPGVPQHF
d_gene: -
abundance: -
v_gene: TRBV6-5
j_gene: TRBJ1-5

CDR3nt: TGTGCCAGCTCACCGCTCAGGGGGAGCTACGAGCAGTACTTC
CDR3aa: CASSPLRGSYEQYF
d_gene: TRBD1
abundance: -
v_gene: TRBV18
j_gene: TRBJ2-7

CDR3nt: TGTGCCATCAAAATTAGAGGGGACACCGGGGAGCTGTTTTTT
CDR3aa: CAIKIRGDTGELFF
d_gene: -
abundance: -
v_gene: TRBV10-3
j_gene: TRBJ2-2

CDR3nt: TGTGCCAGCAGTTACGATAGGCGCGAGCAGTACTTC
CDR3aa: CASSYDRREQYF
d_gene: -
abundance: -
v_gene: TRBV6-5
j_gene: TRBJ2-7

CDR3nt: TGTGCCAGCAGCTCGATACAGGGGAACGAGCAGTACTTC
CDR3aa: CASSSIQGNEQYF
d_gene: TRBD1
abundance: -
v_gene: TRBV7-2
j_gene: TRBJ2-7

CDR3nt: TGTGCCATCCAGGGGGCGAACAATCAGCCCCAGCATTTT
CDR3aa: CAIQGANNQPQHF
d_gene: TRBD1
abundance: -
v_gene: TRBV10-3
j_gene: TRBJ1-5

CDR3nt: TGTGCCAGCACCGCGGGGGGGGTCTACAATGAGCAGTTCTTC
CDR3aa: CASTAGGVYNEQFF
d_gene: TRBD2
abundance: -
v_gene: TRBV3-1/TRBV3-2
j_gene: TRBJ2-1

CDR3nt: TGCGCCAGCAGCCAAGATCTGGAAGAACAGGGGCGGGCTTTCTTT
CDR3aa: CASSQDLEEQGRAFF
d_gene: TRBD1
abundance: -
v_gene: TRBV4-1
j_gene: TRBJ1-1

CDR3nt: TGTGCCAGCAGTGAAAGCAGGGACACAGATACGCAGTATTTT
CDR3aa: CASSESRDTDTQYF
d_gene: -
abundance: -
v_gene: TRBV6-1
j_gene: TRBJ2-3

CDR3nt: TGTGCCATCAGTGGGGCGACAGAGCACTACGAGCAGTACTTC
CDR3aa: CAISGATEHYEQYF
d_gene: -
abundance: -
v_gene: TRBV10-3
j_gene: TRBJ2-7

CDR3nt: TGTGCCAGCAGCAAAGCGCGGGTTGTCGGGGGGATGGGTGAAAAACTGTTTTTT
CDR3aa: CASSKARVVGGMGEKLFF
d_gene: -
abundance: -
v_gene: TRBV21-1
j_gene: TRBJ1-4

CDR3nt: TGTGCCAGCAGTTTGATTGACAGTAGGATCTCCTATGGCTACACCTTC
CDR3aa: CASSLIDSRISYGYTF
d_gene: -
abundance: -
v_gene: TRBV28
j_gene: TRBJ1-2

CDR3nt: TGTGCCAGCAGCGTAGCGGCGGTCCAAGAGACCCAGTACTTC
CDR3aa: CASSVAAVQETQYF
d_gene: -
abundance: -
v_gene: TRBV9
j_gene: TRBJ2-5

CDR3nt: TGTGCCATCAGTGCCGACTCAGCTTATAGCAATCAGCCCCAGCATTTT
CDR3aa: CAISADSAYSNQPQHF
d_gene: -
abundance: -
v_gene: TRBV10-3
j_gene: TRBJ1-5

CDR3nt: TGTGCCAGCAGCTCGAGCGGGGAGACCCAGTACTTC
CDR3aa: CASSSSGETQYF
d_gene: -
abundance: -
v_gene: TRBV5-5
j_gene: TRBJ2-5

CDR3nt: TGTGCCAGCAGGCGATCGGTAGCCCCAATGGGCACAGATACGCAGTATTTT
CDR3aa: CASRRSVAPMGTDTQYF
d_gene: -
abundance: -
v_gene: TRBV2
j_gene: TRBJ2-3

CDR3nt: TGTGCCAGTAGTATCCTAGGACAGGGTGCCACCGGGGAGCTGTTTTTT
CDR3aa: CASSILGQGATGELFF
d_gene: TRBD1
abundance: -
v_gene: TRBV19
j_gene: TRBJ2-2

CDR3nt: TGCGCCAGCAGCTTGGGGTTGAACTATGGCTACACCTTC
CDR3aa: CASSLGLNYGYTF
d_gene: -
abundance: few
v_gene: TRBV5-1
j_gene: TRBJ1-2

CDR3nt: TGTGCCAGCAGTTCCCACCTCAGCTCCTACGAGCAGTACTTC
CDR3aa: CASSSHLSSYEQYF
d_gene: -
abundance: once
v_gene: TRBV6-6
j_gene: TRBJ2-7

CDR3nt: TGTGCCAGTAGTATCGGACAGGGCAACTATGGCTACACCTTC
CDR3aa: CASSIGQGNYGYTF
d_gene: TRBD1
abundance: -
v_gene: TRBV19
j_gene: TRBJ1-2

CDR3nt: TGCGCCAGCAGCCAAGGAACCGGGCCCTATGGCTACACCTTC
CDR3aa: CASSQGTGPYGYTF
d_gene: -
abundance: many
v_gene: TRBV4-1
j_gene: TRBJ1-2

CDR3nt: TGCGCCAGCAGCCAAGATGAGACAGAGAGGCGGTTCTTC
CDR3aa: CASSQDETERRFF
d_gene: -
abundance: few
v_gene: TRBV4-3
j_gene: TRBJ2-1

CDR3nt: TGTGCCAGCAGCTTAGGGGGGAATAAAGAGACCCAGTACTTC
CDR3aa: CASSLGGNKETQYF
d_gene: -
abundance: -
v_gene: TRBV7-2
j_gene: TRBJ2-5